This TCR beta chain was captured by sequencing in a study of blood T cell repertoires in COVID-19. Across the study: COVID-19 samples from acute and convalescent phases originated in the United States, Italy and Spain. Sample material is recorded as cDNA or gDNA derived from T cells, B-cell-depleted T cells, or PBMCs.

TCRdb's copy holds only in-frame clones and misses some; the assay was immunoSEQ multiplex PCR. The sample shows 150,000 to 200,000 clones, approximately 81% of them seen only once. CDR3 length: 15 amino acids. The trim removed 5 bases at V and 5 bases at J, leaving 7 bases unmatched. Per germline, CDR1 SGHTA and CDR2 FQGTGA. The TCR was taken from a person aged 65 to 85 with COVID-19, enrolled during active disease. The chain uses TRBV7-3 and TRBJ2-1, with TRBD2 identical over 9 bases. The sequenced sample consisted of peripheral blood. The CDR3 nucleotides are TGTGCCAGCAGCGTGGGACTAGCCAAAAACAATGAGCAGTTCTTC. Its translation: CASSVGLAKNNEQFF.